Shown below are 5 T cell receptor beta chains from a single sample sequenced in a study of early T cells in non-severe SARS-CoV-2 infection. One entry per CDR3 protein, called by TCRdb with MiXCR from the 5' RACE reads. The data hold more than 95,000 distinct CDR3 sequences, with 16% observed a single time. Sequenced: whole blood. All receptors derive from an adult who was a healthcare worker with PCR-confirmed SARS-CoV-2 infection or an uninfected control (not recorded which).

The chain carries TRBV20-1 and TRBJ2-7, with 7 bases lining up with TRBD2. CDR1 and CDR2 (germline): DFQATT, SNEGSKA (reference sequence). J was trimmed by 4 bases and V by 5 bases; bases with no gene match: 11. The CDR3 sequence is 14 residues long. CDR3 sequence reads: CSALFPGGGYEQYF. CDR3 DNA sequence: TGCAGTGCTCTCTTCCCGGGGGGAGGGTACGAGCAGTACTTC.

This clonotype was recorded many times. The chain couples TRBV11-2 to TRBJ2-1; D may be TRBD2 (7 bases). V gave up 3 bases and J gave up 3 bases, with 12 bases separating them. The CDR3 is 15 residues long. Germline CDR1 reads SGHAT; CDR2 reads FQNNGV. CDR3 residues: CASSFQGGGYNEQFF. In nucleotides, the CDR3 is TGTGCCAGCAGCTTCCAAGGGGGGGGCTACAATGAGCAGTTCTTC.

This clonotype has a handful of counts. The V and J genes are TRBV2 and TRBJ1-6; 8 bases agree with TRBD1. The CDR3 loop spans 17 amino acids. The junction had 13 bases not matched to a gene; V was cut back by 3 bases and J by 9 bases. Per the germline V gene, CDR1 is SNHLY and CDR2 is FYNNEI. CDR3 protein: CASSDGGQAGSGSPLHF. In DNA form, the CDR3 reads TGTGCCAGCAGTGACGGGGGACAGGCAGGATCAGGTTCACCCCTCCACTTT.

V is TRBV5-5 and J is TRBJ2-4, with no clear D. The CDR3 is made up of 16 amino acids. The V gene's germline CDR1 is SGHKS and CDR2 YYEKEE (reference sequence). Trimming removed 0 bases at V and 7 bases at J, with 17 bases between. The CDR3 loop is CASSLARVPPVNIQYF. CDR3 nucleotides: TGTGCCAGCAGCTTGGCTCGGGTCCCACCGGTTAACATTCAGTACTTC.

This chain uses TRBV29-1 with TRBJ1-1, with 7 positions matching TRBD1. Trimming at V came to 6 bases and at J to 5 bases, leaving 9 bases not matched to a gene. The CDR3 covers 13 residues. CDR1 is SQVTM, CDR2 ANQGSEA, per germline. CDR3 protein: CSVHRGGRTEAFF. CDR3 sequence (DNA): TGCAGCGTCCACAGGGGAGGAAGAACTGAAGCTTTCTTT.